The entry that follows covers one T cell receptor beta chain sequence. Random hexamers were used to reverse transcribe an amount of about 0.45 to 1 ug RNA. The immunoSEQ assay covered 54 Vbeta and 13 Jbeta segments for CDR3. A single record per CDR3 protein comes from TCRdb applying MiXCR to the immunoSEQ multiplex PCR reads. The sample has some 100,000 distinct CDR3 sequences; around 95% are singletons. Germline CDR1 and CDR2: SGHNT and YYREEE (reference sequence). This CDR3 has 13 residues. The V end was cut by 0 bases, the J end by 1 base, with 5 bases between. Recently defined diagnostic criteria classed the Susac syndrome patients as definite or probable. The sample belongs to a study of CD8 T cells in Susac syndrome. Background on the study: The sequenced Susac syndrome patients included about six who had clinically active disease and roughly eight who were in remission. Patients with Susac syndrome were, at the time of blood collection, therapy-naive, maintained on corticosteroids, or maintained on intravenous immunoglobulin alone.

The sequence was collected from a human donor with Susac syndrome. Material: CD8+ T cells from PBMCs. The rearrangement links TRBV5-4 to TRBJ2-7, with no clear D. The DNA of the CDR3 is TGTGCCAGCAGCTTGGACTGGTCCTACGAGCAGTACTTC. Translated, it gives CASSLDWSYEQYF.